Listed below are T cell receptor beta chains from one sample, sequenced in a study of T cell responses to AZD1222 COVID-19 vaccine. Profiled with immunoSEQ multiplex PCR; TCRdb holds only in-frame clones, not every one. The sample has 150,000 to 180,000 clones; about 92% are singletons. The sample here was peripheral blood, taken on day 0 of AZD1222 vaccination. All receptors come from an adult in good health. Both conserved end residues are part of each CDR3. D genes are given only for firm matches. Clone size, where shown, is once, few, many, or a class for clones that have expanded.

TRBV7-2	.	TRBJ2-1	TRBD2	TGTGCCAGCAGCCCCGATACCTTTAGCGGGGGGGGGTCCTACAATGAGCAGTTCTTC	CASSPDTFSGGGSYNEQFF
TRBV7-2	.	TRBJ1-5	TRBD1	TGTGCCAGCAGCTGGACAGGGAATAACAATCAGCCCCAGCATTTT	CASSWTGNNNQPQHF
TRBV24-1	.	TRBJ1-3	.	TGTGCCACCAGTGCGGGGGGCTCTGGAAACACCATATATTTT	CATSAGGSGNTIYF
TRBV5-1	once	TRBJ1-2	TRBD1	TGCGCCAGCAGCGGGACAGGGGCGAGGTATGGCTACACCTTC	CASSGTGARYGYTF
TRBV20-1	.	TRBJ1-2	.	TGCACGCCAAAGGGTAACGAGGGCTACACCTTC	CTPKGNEGYTF
TRBV28	.	TRBJ1-1	TRBD1	TGTGCCAGCAGACCTCAGACAGGGGGCCAAGCTTTCTTT	CASRPQTGGQAFF
TRBV3-1/TRBV3-2	.	TRBJ2-2	TRBD2	TGTGCCAGCAGCCCCCGGACTAGCGGGAGGGGAAGCACCGGGGAGCTGTTTTTT	CASSPRTSGRGSTGELFF
TRBV4-1	.	TRBJ1-3	TRBD1	TGCGCCAGCAGCTCTGGAGGCCGTGGGACAGCAGGTGGAAACACCATATATTTT	CASSSGGRGTAGGNTIYF
TRBV15	few	TRBJ1-2	TRBD1	TGTGCCACCAGCAGACGGGTGACAGGGGATGCCTACACCTTC	CATSRRVTGDAYTF
TRBV30	.	TRBJ1-6	.	TGTGCCTGGAGTCCCGACCCGGTTAGTGTACTGGCATACGAATCACCCCTCCACTTT	CAWSPDPVSVLAYESPLHF
TRBV20-1	.	TRBJ1-3	.	TGCAGTGCTCCCCTCGGAAACACCATATATTTT	CSAPLGNTIYF
TRBV19	.	TRBJ1-2	TRBD1	TGTGCCAGTAGGACAGGGGGCGGCGGCTACACCTTC	CASRTGGGGYTF
TRBV21-1	few	TRBJ1-5	.	TGTGCCAGCAGCGGAAGGGGACGGTCACCCCTCAAGGATCAGCCCCAGCATTTT	CASSGRGRSPLKDQPQHF
TRBV3-1/TRBV3-2	.	TRBJ1-5	TRBD1	TGTGCCAGCAGCCCGACGCTGACAGGGGTCCAGCCCCAGCATTTT	CASSPTLTGVQPQHF
TRBV5-5	.	TRBJ1-4	.	TGTGCCAGCTTCCACCAGGGAGGGAGTGAAAAACTGTTTTTT	CASFHQGGSEKLFF
TRBV6-5	.	TRBJ1-3	.	TGTGCCAGCAAAAACGGCGTCTCTGGAAACACCATATATTTT	CASKNGVSGNTIYF
TRBV19	.	TRBJ1-6	TRBD1	TGTGCCAGTACCATTACCCGGGGGGGGACAGCGTTTTCACCCCTCCACTTT	CASTITRGGTAFSPLHF
TRBV9	.	TRBJ2-7	.	TGTGCCAGCACCCCGGGTTTAGGGTCGAAAGGGAACGAGCAGTACTTC	CASTPGLGSKGNEQYF
TRBV19	once	TRBJ1-5	.	TGTGCCAGTACCGAGGGTATTTATAGCAATCAGCCCCAGCATTTT	CASTEGIYSNQPQHF
TRBV19	once	TRBJ2-2	.	TGTGCCAGCATCCCCGGAGGGACGAACACCGGGGAGCTGTTTTTT	CASIPGGTNTGELFF
TRBV25-1	.	TRBJ1-1	.	TGTGCCAGCAGACAGACAGGTCGAGCTTTCTTT	CASRQTGRAFF
TRBV9	.	TRBJ2-7	TRBD1	TGTGCCAGCAGCCCCGGGACAGGGACGTTCGAGCAGTACTTC	CASSPGTGTFEQYF
TRBV6-6	.	TRBJ2-5	TRBD2	TGTGCCAGCCGGGGCGGGGGGGCCCGGGAGACCCAGTACTTC	CASRGGGARETQYF
TRBV5-4	once	TRBJ1-1	.	TGTGCCAGCAGCTTGGAGGTGGGCAGGGTGGCAGAAGCTTTCTTT	CASSLEVGRVAEAFF
TRBV12-3/TRBV12-4	.	TRBJ2-5	TRBD2	TGTGCCAGCAGTTTACGCGGGAGTGAGACCCAGTACTTC	CASSLRGSETQYF
TRBV6-2/TRBV6-3	.	TRBJ1-1	.	TGTGCCAGCAGTTACTCGAAGGGACGCAACACTGAAGCTTTCTTT	CASSYSKGRNTEAFF
TRBV14	.	TRBJ1-4	.	TGTGCCAGCAGCCAAGGGGGATCATATAATGAAAAACTGTTTTTT	CASSQGGSYNEKLFF
TRBV6-1	few	TRBJ2-2	.	TGTGCCAGCAGTGAAGGAGGGGGTTCGAACACCGGGGAGCTGTTTTTT	CASSEGGGSNTGELFF
TRBV30	.	TRBJ1-1	.	TGTGCCGGGGGAGGGGACCGGCAAGCTTTCTTT	CAGGGDRQAFF
TRBV27	.	TRBJ1-1	.	TGTGCCAGCAGTTTAACGGGGGGCCCAGCTTTCTTT	CASSLTGGPAFF
TRBV19	.	TRBJ1-2	.	TGTGCCAGTAGTGACTTTGGGTCCCCCTATGGCTACACCTTC	CASSDFGSPYGYTF
TRBV13	.	TRBJ1-2	TRBD1	TGTGCCAGCAGCTTAACGCGGAAAAACAGGGGTGGAGGCTACACCTTC	CASSLTRKNRGGGYTF
TRBV28	few	TRBJ1-1	TRBD1	TGTGCCAGCAGAGGACAGGGGAACACTGAAGCTTTCTTT	CASRGQGNTEAFF
TRBV5-6	.	TRBJ2-3	.	TGTGCCAGCAGCTTGAATATCGGGGCCCGCACAGATACGCAGTATTTT	CASSLNIGARTDTQYF
TRBV30	.	TRBJ2-5	.	TGTGCCTGGAGTGTACGATCCGGAGGGGTGAGAGAGACCCAGTACTTC	CAWSVRSGGVRETQYF
TRBV11-3	.	TRBJ2-7	.	TGTGCCAGCAGCCTCGCAGGTTACGAGCAGTACTTC	CASSLAGYEQYF
TRBV9	.	TRBJ1-4	TRBD1	TGTGCCAGCAGCGTAGGGGGGACAGGGGGTGAAAAACTGTTTTTT	CASSVGGTGGEKLFF
TRBV6-5	once	TRBJ2-7	.	TGTGCCAGCAGAAGTGGGGGAGAGCAGTACTTC	CASRSGGEQYF
TRBV7-9	.	TRBJ2-7	.	TGTGCCAGCAGCCAAGGGAGTAGCTCCTACGAGCAGTACTTC	CASSQGSSSYEQYF
TRBV28	.	TRBJ1-2	.	TGTGCCAGCAGACCGACGCGGGTGGGTAACTATGGCTACACCTTC	CASRPTRVGNYGYTF
TRBV7-2	.	TRBJ2-2	TRBD1	TGTGCCAGCAGCTGGGGACAGGGGGCGGCGGGGGAGCTGTTTTTT	CASSWGQGAAGELFF
TRBV5-1	once	TRBJ2-3	TRBD1	TGCGCCAGCAGCTTGCAGGGGGCGGCAGATACGCAGTATTTT	CASSLQGAADTQYF
TRBV5-4	.	TRBJ2-2	.	TGTGCCAGCAGCTTGGGGGCCCCAGGGGCCGGGGAGCTGTTTTTT	CASSLGAPGAGELFF
TRBV7-3	.	TRBJ2-1	TRBD2	TGTGCCAGCAGCCCTAAACCGGGACTAGCGGGAGCTGAGCAGTTCTTC	CASSPKPGLAGAEQFF
TRBV10-3	once	TRBJ1-5	.	TGTGCCATCAGTGAAAGGAGAACCGACCCCAATCAGCCCCAGCATTTT	CAISERRTDPNQPQHF
TRBV27	.	TRBJ2-5	TRBD1	TGTGCCAGCAGTTTCGGACAGGGAGAGACCCAGTACTTC	CASSFGQGETQYF
TRBV10-3	few	TRBJ2-1	TRBD2	TGTGCCATGGGGGGGGGAAATGAGCAGTTCTTC	CAMGGGNEQFF
TRBV11-3	.	TRBJ2-3	TRBD2	TGTGCCAGCAGCCGTAGCGGGAGGGTCGGCACAGATACGCAGTATTTT	CASSRSGRVGTDTQYF
TRBV19	.	TRBJ2-3	TRBD2	TGTGCCAGTAGTCTCAGCGGGGGGCACACAGATACGCAGTATTTT	CASSLSGGHTDTQYF
TRBV27	.	TRBJ2-2	TRBD1	TGTGCCAGCAGTTTCTGGACAGGAGGAGACACCGGGGAGCTGTTTTTT	CASSFWTGGDTGELFF
TRBV27	.	TRBJ2-2	.	TGTGCCAGCCGAGGAGACACCGGGGAGCTGTTTTTT	CASRGDTGELFF
TRBV4-1	.	TRBJ1-2	.	TGCGCCAGCAGCCAATCGGGTTCTAACTATGGCTACACCTTC	CASSQSGSNYGYTF
TRBV7-6	.	TRBJ1-1	.	TGTGCCAGCAGCTCCCAAGGGGGTTTGAACACTGAAGCTTTCTTT	CASSSQGGLNTEAFF